The next 30 T cell receptor beta chains were all read from a single sample in a study of response to subunit inactivated influenza vaccine. From the RT-PCR reads, TCRdb called clonotypes with MiXCR, one entry per CDR3 protein. The table lists about 540,000 distinct CDR3 sequences, approximately 24% of them singletons. These data were also filed under a second study, of T cells expressing NK-cell markers. That work contributes: It was by 5'RACE template switching with UMIs that TCR beta cDNA was made.

The specimen was CD4+ T cells sorted from PBMCs, collected 12 days after vaccination. These receptors were collected from a man aged 50-59 years who received an inactivated influenza vaccine.

The chain employs TRBV10-1 and TRBJ2-1, with 11 positions matching TRBD2. J gave up 5 bases and V 6 bases, and 9 bases lay outside the gene matches. This CDR3 region has 16 residues. Germline V gene lookup returns CDR1 WNHNN and CDR2 SYGVQD (reference sequence). In DNA, the CDR3 is TGCGCCAGCAGCACCACACCGGGACTAGCGGACAATGAGCAGTTCTTC. Translating it yields CASSTTPGLADNEQFF.

A few counts support this clonotype. CDR3 DNA sequence: TGTGCCAGCAGTGGAGGACTTGGCCTATCCTCCTATAATTCACCCCTCCACTTT. Translation: CASSGGLGLSSYNSPLHF. The chain has TRBV2 and TRBJ1-6; D unclear. Germline V gene data show CDR1 as SNHLY and CDR2 as FYNNEI. The length of the CDR3 is 18 residues. V lost 4 bases to trimming and J lost 0 bases, with 16 bases between them.

The genes are TRBV4-2 and TRBJ1-1, with a possible D match to TRBD1 (5 bases). Germline assignment: CDR1 LGHNA and CDR2 YNFKEQ. Trimming took off 3 bases at V and 1 base at J, with 12 bases between the two ends. There are 15 residues in the CDR3. The CDR3 bases are TGTGCCAGCAGCCAGGATAGGACATCGAACACTGAAGCTTTCTTT. Translated, it gives CASSQDRTSNTEAFF.

This clonotype has a handful of counts. V gene TRBV4-2 combines with J gene TRBJ2-5; 11 nucleotides match TRBD2. The CDR3 totals 17 residues. J gave up 5 bases and V 0 bases, and 8 bases lay outside the gene matches. Germline CDR1 reads LGHNA; CDR2 reads YNFKEQ. CDR3 bases: TGTGCCAGCAGCCAAGAGGTTAGCGGGGGGGCCGTCGAGACCCAGTACTTC. Its protein product is CASSQEVSGGAVETQYF.

This clonotype was observed a handful of times. The rearrangement uses TRBV12-3 or TRBV12-4 and TRBJ2-3; D might be TRBD1 (6 bases). CDR3 length equals 17 residues. The ends were cut back, 3 bases at V and 3 bases at J, with 19 bases in the middle. In DNA form, the CDR3 reads TGTGCCAGCAGTTTTGGTTCGACAGGCCTGGTTACAGATACGCAGTATTTT. Protein product: CASSFGSTGLVTDTQYF.

This clonotype was detected only a few times. The chain has TRBV11-2 and TRBJ2-7; D is perhaps TRBD1 or TRBD2 (5 bases each). Germline CDR1 reads SGHAT; CDR2 reads FQNNGV. The V end lost 2 bases, the J end lost 6 bases, and 8 bases lay between the germline ends. The length of the CDR3 is 12 residues. The CDR3 is CASSLYGGEQYF. CDR3 in DNA: TGTGCCAGCAGCTTATATGGGGGCGAGCAGTACTTC.

This chain links TRBV5-1 with TRBJ2-3, with a tentative D call TRBD2 (6 bases). The germline V gene has CDR1 SGHRS and CDR2 YFSETQ. Trimming stripped 2 bases from V and 11 bases from J, with 18 bases between. This CDR3 is built from 14 residues. CDR3 protein: CASSFDGSGIWQYF. As DNA, the CDR3 is TGCGCCAGCAGCTTCGATGGTAGCGGTATATGGCAGTATTTT.

This clonotype was seen many times. The V and J genes are TRBV6-2 or TRBV6-3 and TRBJ2-7; D not certain. There are 13 residues in the CDR3. In germline, CDR1 is MNHEY, CDR2 SVGEGT. V was shortened by 0 bases and J by 4 bases, with 7 bases between the two germline ends. CDR3: CASSYSGRYEQYF. Written as DNA, the CDR3 is TGTGCCAGCAGTTACTCCGGACGTTACGAGCAGTACTTC.

V usage is TRBV27 and J usage is TRBJ1-2; D is perhaps TRBD1 (5 bases). The CDR3 is 14 residues long. The V gene's germline CDR1 is MNHEY and CDR2 SMNVEV (reference sequence). V lost 3 bases, J lost 5 bases, and 13 bases lay in between. The CDR3 here is CASSLERGGYGYTF. Written as DNA, the CDR3 is TGTGCCAGCAGTTTGGAAAGGGGAGGATATGGCTACACCTTC.

The chain joins TRBV6-1 to TRBJ1-4; D is possibly TRBD1 (6 bases). The CDR3 length is 15 residues. The germline V gene has CDR1 MNHNS and CDR2 SASEGT. Between the trimmed V and J ends, which lost 5 bases and 5 bases, there was a span of 15 bases. The chain's CDR3 is CASSLGGVTNEKLFF. In DNA, the CDR3 is TGTGCCAGCAGTCTAGGGGGGGTTACCAATGAAAAACTGTTTTTT.

This clonotype has only a few counts. This sequence joins TRBV20-1 and TRBJ2-3, with 8 bases lining up with TRBD2. CDR1 and CDR2 from the germline V gene are DFQATT and SNEGSKA (reference sequence). The ends lost 4 bases at V and 2 bases at J; junction bases unmatched: 5. This CDR3 has 14 residues. The chain's CDR3 is CSANLAGFTDTQYF. The CDR3, as DNA: TGCAGTGCTAACCTAGCGGGTTTCACAGATACGCAGTATTTT.

This clonotype has just a few counts. The chain joins TRBV5-4 to TRBJ2-7, with a weak D call TRBD1 (5 bases). CDR1 is SGHNT, CDR2 YYREEE, per germline (reference sequence). This CDR3 has 13 residues. Trimming took off 3 bases at V and 5 bases at J, with 12 bases between the two ends. The CDR3 sequence: CASSSPVGDEQYF. For the CDR3, the DNA is TGTGCCAGCAGCTCGCCGGTAGGGGACGAGCAGTACTTC.

The rearrangement uses TRBV20-1 and TRBJ1-5, with 10 bases fitting TRBD1. V shed 0 bases, J shed 1 base, and the junction held 9 bases outside the gene matches. Germline-derived CDR1 and CDR2 are DFQATT and SNEGSKA (reference sequence). The CDR3 has 18 residues. This chain's CDR3 is CSARDLRGGQGSNQPQHF. Written as DNA, the CDR3 is TGCAGTGCTAGAGACTTACGAGGGGGACAGGGGAGCAATCAGCCCCAGCATTTT.

Many counts were recorded for this clonotype. The CDR3 reads CASSLTGGTNNEQFF. The CDR3 nucleotides are TGCGCCAGCAGCTTAACGGGAGGGACTAACAATGAGCAGTTCTTC. V and J are TRBV5-1 and TRBJ2-1, with 8 bases aligning to TRBD2. In germline, CDR1 is SGHRS, CDR2 YFSETQ. V shed 2 bases, J shed 5 bases, and the junction held 6 bases outside the gene matches. The CDR3 sequence is 15 residues long.

This clonotype was counted ten times or more. The J gene is TRBJ1-1, the V gene TRBV14; D might be TRBD1 (6 bases). The CDR3 extends over 14 amino acids. V lost 5 bases to trimming and J lost 3 bases, with 13 bases between them. Germline V gene sequence: CDR1 SGHDN, CDR2 FVKESK. The CDR3 region has the DNA TGTGCCAGCAGCGTCCAGGGGAGATACACTGAAGCTTTCTTT. Residues: CASSVQGRYTEAFF.

This clonotype occurred a few times. The CDR3 coding sequence is TGTGCCAGCAGTTTCTTCTCCGAGACCCAGTACTTC. Residues: CASSFFSETQYF. The chain couples TRBV12-3 or TRBV12-4 to TRBJ2-5; D not resolved. The CDR3 totals 12 residues. V lost 3 bases, J lost 5 bases, and 7 bases lay in between.

V usage is TRBV18 and J usage is TRBJ1-2, with D perhaps TRBD1 (5 bases). This CDR3 region has 14 residues. Germline CDR1 KGHSH, CDR2 LQKENI. V dropped 3 bases and J dropped 2 bases, with 10 bases sitting between them. The CDR3 coding sequence is TGTGCCAGCTCACCTCAATCAGGGAACTATGGCTACACCTTC. Translation: CASSPQSGNYGYTF.

This clonotype was found many times. This chain links TRBV30 with TRBJ1-4, with a tentative D call TRBD1 (6 bases). CDR1 and CDR2 (germline): GTSNPN, SVGIG (reference sequence). There are 16 residues in the CDR3. Trimming removed 3 bases at V and 5 bases at J, with 19 bases between. CDR3 nucleotides: TGTGCCTGGAGACCTAAAGGGGGTCTTAGGAATGAAAAACTGTTTTTT. Encoded protein: CAWRPKGGLRNEKLFF.

The rearrangement links TRBV13 to TRBJ2-6, with 9 positions matching TRBD2. This CDR3 is 18 amino acids long. The junction had 7 bases not matched to a gene; V was cut back by 4 bases and J by 0 bases. The germline gives CDR1 PRHDT, CDR2 FYEKMQ (reference sequence). CDR3 sequence: CASSSQLSGGSGANVLTF. CDR3 sequence (DNA): TGTGCCAGCAGCTCCCAGCTTAGCGGGGGCTCTGGGGCCAACGTCCTGACTTTC. Full variable domain (remainder filled in from reference TRBV13 and TRBJ2-6): AAGVIQSPRHLIKEKRETATLKCYPIPRHDTVYWYQQGPGQDPQFLISFYEKMQSDKGSIPDRFSAQQFSDYHSELNMSSLELGDSALYFCASSSQLSGGSGANVLTFGAGSRLTVL.

A few counts support this clonotype. The rearrangement uses TRBV6-1 and TRBJ1-6; 8 bases are shared with TRBD1. Germline lookup yields CDR1 MNHNS and CDR2 SASEGT. The CDR3 has 17 residues. Trimming cost V 7 bases and J 9 bases; bases outside gene matches: 17. The CDR3 bases are TGTGCCAGCACCGCAATTCCGACAGGGGTTTTAGGTTCACCCCTCCACTTT. It encodes CASTAIPTGVLGSPLHF.

This clonotype showed up just a few times. The V and J genes are TRBV6-2 or TRBV6-3 and TRBJ1-5, with a possible D match to TRBD1 (5 bases). Deletions cut 7 bases from V and 0 bases from J, with 25 bases between. There are 19 residues in the CDR3. Germline-derived CDR1 and CDR2 are MNHEY and SVGEGT. CDR3 residues: CASTHTVGQGGFSNQPQHF. In DNA, the CDR3 is TGTGCCAGCACCCACACGGTTGGTCAGGGCGGATTTAGCAATCAGCCCCAGCATTTT.

CDR3 amino acids: CASSYHGDGRDTQYF. The CDR3 DNA sequence: TGTGCCAGCAGTTACCACGGGGACGGCAGGGATACGCAGTATTTT. The V and J genes are TRBV6-5 and TRBJ2-3; possibly TRBD1 or TRBD2 for D (5 bases each). The CDR3 contains 15 residues. Germline CDR1 and CDR2: MNHEY and SVGAGI. Trimming took 2 bases from V and 6 from J, leaving 15 bases between them.

This clonotype showed up just a few times. The chain has TRBV29-1 and TRBJ1-1; possibly TRBD1 for D (6 bases). V shed 6 bases and J shed 5 bases, with 19 bases lying between them. The germline gives CDR1 SQVTM, CDR2 ANQGSEA. The CDR3 runs to 14 residues. This CDR3 is CSVKDGGRGTEAFF. CDR3 in DNA: TGCAGCGTCAAAGACGGGGGCAGGGGAACTGAAGCTTTCTTT.

The chain couples TRBV6-1 to TRBJ2-7; 7 nucleotides align to TRBD1. This CDR3 region has 13 residues. Germline V gene data show CDR1 as MNHNS and CDR2 as SASEGT. After removal of 4 bases from V and 4 bases from J, the junction contained 4 bases not matched to a gene. The CDR3, as DNA: TGTGCCAGCAGTGTGGGACAGCTGTACGAGCAGTACTTC. It yields the protein CASSVGQLYEQYF.

The V call is TRBV5-1, the J call TRBJ2-7, with D perhaps being TRBD1 or TRBD2 (5 bases each). Trimming removed 4 bases at V and 10 bases at J, with 21 bases between. The CDR3 sequence is 14 residues long. The germline V gene encodes CDR1 SGHRS and CDR2 YFSETQ. The CDR3 DNA follows: TGCGCCAGCAGCAAGGGACGAGCTGGTGGTCTACAGTACTTC. This sequence encodes CASSKGRAGGLQYF.

This clonotype has just a few counts. V gene TRBV10-3 combines with J gene TRBJ1-5; the match to TRBD1 covers 7 bases. V lost 4 bases, J lost 9 bases, and 3 bases stayed unmatched. The CDR3 has 12 residues. Germline CDR1 ENHRY, CDR2 SYGVKD. CDR3: CAISAQGGPQHF. For the CDR3, the DNA is TGTGCCATCAGTGCGCAGGGGGGGCCCCAGCATTTT.

This chain connects TRBV2 to TRBJ1-1; 7 nucleotides match TRBD1. The CDR3 consists of 13 residues. With 6 bases clipped from V and 6 bases from J, the junction kept 7 bases outside the gene matches. Germline V lookup: CDR1 SNHLY, CDR2 FYNNEI. CDR3 DNA sequence: TGTGCCAGCAGGAAAACAGGGGCCGCTGAAGCTTTCTTT. Its translation is CASRKTGAAEAFF.

This clonotype was recorded a few times. The genes are TRBV20-1 and TRBJ2-5, with TRBD1 matching over 10 bases. J lost 5 bases, V lost 1 base, and 13 bases had no gene match. The CDR3 sequence is 17 residues long. The germline CDR1 and CDR2 sequences are DFQATT and SNEGSKA (reference sequence). The CDR3 DNA follows: TGCAGTGCTAGAGCCTCCAACGGACAGGGGGTAAGGGAGACCCAGTACTTC. It is translated as CSARASNGQGVRETQYF.

This clonotype was found a few times. V and J are TRBV3-1 and TRBJ2-3; D is uncertain. Germline assignment: CDR1 LGHDT and CDR2 YNNKEL (reference sequence). Trimming cost V 3 bases and J 6 bases, with 13 bases left between them. CDR3 length: 14 residues. The CDR3 DNA sequence: TGTGCCAGCAGCCAGATCCACAGTGATGATACGCAGTATTTT. It encodes CASSQIHSDDTQYF.

The chain is built from TRBV5-1 and TRBJ1-1; 10 bases agree with TRBD1. Trimming cost V 6 bases and J 5 bases; bases outside gene matches: 10. The CDR3 extends over 15 amino acids. CDR1 SGHRS and CDR2 YFSETQ come from the germline V gene. DNA for the CDR3: TGCGCCAGCAAAGACCGGACAGGGGGAAGGACTGAAGCTTTCTTT. Protein: CASKDRTGGRTEAFF.